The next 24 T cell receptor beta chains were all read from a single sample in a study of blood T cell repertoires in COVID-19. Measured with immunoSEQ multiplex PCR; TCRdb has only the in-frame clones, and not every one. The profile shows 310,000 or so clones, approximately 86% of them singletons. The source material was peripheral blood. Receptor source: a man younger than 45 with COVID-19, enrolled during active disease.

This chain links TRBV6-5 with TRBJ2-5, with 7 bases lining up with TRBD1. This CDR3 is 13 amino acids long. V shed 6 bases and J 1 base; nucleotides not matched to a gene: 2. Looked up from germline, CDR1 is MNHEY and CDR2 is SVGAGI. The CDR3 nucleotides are TGTGCCAGCAGAGGGACAGTCCAAGAGACCCAGTACTTC. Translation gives CASRGTVQETQYF.

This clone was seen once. The CDR3 sequence: CASSPLWSKLSGANVLTF. CDR3 bases: TGTGCCAGCAGCCCCCTCTGGTCAAAACTCTCTGGGGCCAACGTCCTGACTTTC. The chain recombines TRBV11-2 with TRBJ2-6, with D unresolved. CDR1 SGHAT and CDR2 FQNNGV come from the germline V gene. V lost 5 bases to trimming and J lost 0 bases, with 17 bases between them. CDR3 length: 18 amino acids.

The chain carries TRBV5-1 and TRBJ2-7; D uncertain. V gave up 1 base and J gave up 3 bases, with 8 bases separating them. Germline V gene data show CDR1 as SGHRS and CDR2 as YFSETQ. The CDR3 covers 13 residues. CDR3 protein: CASSLLRGYEQYF. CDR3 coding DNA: TGCGCCAGCAGCTTGTTACGCGGCTACGAGCAGTACTTC.

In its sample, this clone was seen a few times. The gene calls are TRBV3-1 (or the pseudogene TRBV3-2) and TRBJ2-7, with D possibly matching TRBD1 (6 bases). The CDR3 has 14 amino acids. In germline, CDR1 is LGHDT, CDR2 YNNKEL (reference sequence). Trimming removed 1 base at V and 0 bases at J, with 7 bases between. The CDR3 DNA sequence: TGTGCCAGCAGCCAAGGGACAGTCTCCTACGAGCAGTACTTC. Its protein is CASSQGTVSYEQYF.

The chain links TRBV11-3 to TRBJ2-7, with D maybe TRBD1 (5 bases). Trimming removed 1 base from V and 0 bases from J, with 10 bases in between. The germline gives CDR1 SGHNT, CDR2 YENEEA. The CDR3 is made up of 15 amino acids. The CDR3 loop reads CASSLGGGLSYEQYF. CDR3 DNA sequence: TGTGCCAGCAGCTTAGGGGGCGGCCTCTCCTACGAGCAGTACTTC. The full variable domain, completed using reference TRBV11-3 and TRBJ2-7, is EAGVVQSPRYKIIEKKQPVAFWCNPISGHNTLYWYLQNLGQGPELLIRYENEEAVDDSQLPKDRFSAERLKGVDSTLKIQPAELGDSAVYLCASSLGGGLSYEQYFGPGTRLTVT.

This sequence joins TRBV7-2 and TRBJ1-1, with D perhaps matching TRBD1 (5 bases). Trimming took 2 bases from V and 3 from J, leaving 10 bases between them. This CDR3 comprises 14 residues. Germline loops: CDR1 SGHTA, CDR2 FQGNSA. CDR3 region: CASSLRGRDTEAFF. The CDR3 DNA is TGTGCCAGCAGCTTACGGGGGAGGGACACTGAAGCTTTCTTT.

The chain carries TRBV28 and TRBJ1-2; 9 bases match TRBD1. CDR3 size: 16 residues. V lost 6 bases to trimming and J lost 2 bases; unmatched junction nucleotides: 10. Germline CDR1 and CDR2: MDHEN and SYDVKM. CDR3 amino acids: CASRTGTGRVNYGYTF. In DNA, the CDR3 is TGTGCCAGCAGGACCGGGACAGGGAGGGTAAACTATGGCTACACCTTC.

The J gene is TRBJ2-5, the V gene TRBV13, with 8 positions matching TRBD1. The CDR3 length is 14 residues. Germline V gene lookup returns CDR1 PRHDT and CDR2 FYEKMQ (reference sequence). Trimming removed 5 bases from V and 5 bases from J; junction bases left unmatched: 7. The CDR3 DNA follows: TGTGCCAGCAGCCCACCGGACAGGGAGGAGACCCAGTACTTC. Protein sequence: CASSPPDREETQYF.

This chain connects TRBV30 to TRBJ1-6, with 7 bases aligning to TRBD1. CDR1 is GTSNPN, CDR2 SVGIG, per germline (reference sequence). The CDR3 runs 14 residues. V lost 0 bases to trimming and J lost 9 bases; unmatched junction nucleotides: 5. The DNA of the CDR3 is TGTGCCTGGAGTGTATCAGGGGGTGGTTCACCCCTCCACTTT. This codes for CAWSVSGGGSPLHF. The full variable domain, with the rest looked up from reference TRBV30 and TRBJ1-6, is SQTIHQWPATLVQPVGSPLSLECTVEGTSNPNLYWYRQAAGRGLQLLFYSVGIGQISSEVPQNLSASRPQDRQFILSSKKLLLSDSGFYLCAWSVSGGGSPLHFGNGTRLTVT.

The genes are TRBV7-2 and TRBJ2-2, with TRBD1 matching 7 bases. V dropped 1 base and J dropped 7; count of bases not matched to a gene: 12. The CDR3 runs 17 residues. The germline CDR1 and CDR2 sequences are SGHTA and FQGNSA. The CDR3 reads CASSLVGLGGSSGELFF. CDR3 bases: TGTGCCAGCAGCTTAGTAGGGCTAGGGGGCTCTAGCGGGGAGCTGTTTTTT.

CDR3 sequence: CASSFKPGVLNTGELFF. For the CDR3, the DNA is TGTGCCAGCAGTTTTAAACCGGGAGTCTTGAACACCGGGGAGCTGTTTTTT. V gene TRBV27 combines with J gene TRBJ2-2; perhaps TRBD2 as D (6 bases). Germline V gene sequence: CDR1 MNHEY, CDR2 SMNVEV (reference sequence). The CDR3 is 17 residues long. Trimming stripped 3 bases from V and 1 base from J, with 15 bases between.

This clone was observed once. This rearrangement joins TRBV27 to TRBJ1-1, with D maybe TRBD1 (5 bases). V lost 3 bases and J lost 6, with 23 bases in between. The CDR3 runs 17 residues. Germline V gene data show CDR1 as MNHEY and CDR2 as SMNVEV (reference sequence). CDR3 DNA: TGTGCCAGCAGTTTGAGCGCCGGGAGCCGGGGGTGGTCTGAAGCTTTCTTT. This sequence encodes CASSLSAGSRGWSEAFF.

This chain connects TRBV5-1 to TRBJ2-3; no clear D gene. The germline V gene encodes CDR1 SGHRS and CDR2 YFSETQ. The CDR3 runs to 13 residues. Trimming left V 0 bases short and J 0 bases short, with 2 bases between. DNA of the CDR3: TGCGCCAGCAGCTTGGCTAGCACAGATACGCAGTATTTT. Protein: CASSLASTDTQYF.

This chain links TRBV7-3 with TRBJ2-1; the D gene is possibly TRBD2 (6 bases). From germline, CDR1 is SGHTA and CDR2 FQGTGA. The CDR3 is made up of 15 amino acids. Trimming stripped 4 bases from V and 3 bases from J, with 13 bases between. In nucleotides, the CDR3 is TGTGCCAGCAGCTCCGGGACTTCCCGCTACAATGAGCAGTTCTTC. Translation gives CASSSGTSRYNEQFF.

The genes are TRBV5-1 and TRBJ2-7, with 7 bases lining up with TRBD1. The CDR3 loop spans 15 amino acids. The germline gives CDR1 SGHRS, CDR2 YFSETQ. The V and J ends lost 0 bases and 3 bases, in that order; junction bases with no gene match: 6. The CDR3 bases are TGCGCCAGCAGCTTGGCGACAGGGCCCTTCTACGAGCAGTACTTC. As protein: CASSLATGPFYEQYF.

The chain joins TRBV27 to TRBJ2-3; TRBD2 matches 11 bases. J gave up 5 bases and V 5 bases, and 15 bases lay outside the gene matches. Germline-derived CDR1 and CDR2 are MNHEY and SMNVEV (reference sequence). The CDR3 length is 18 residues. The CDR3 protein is CASSDLIRLAGGIDTQYF. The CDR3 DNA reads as TGTGCCAGCAGTGATCTTATTAGGCTAGCGGGGGGTATAGATACGCAGTATTTT.

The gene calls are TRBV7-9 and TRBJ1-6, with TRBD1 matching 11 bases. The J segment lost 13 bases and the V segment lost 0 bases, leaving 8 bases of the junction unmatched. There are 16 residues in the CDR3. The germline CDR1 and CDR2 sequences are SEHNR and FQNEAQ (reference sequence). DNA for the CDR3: TGTGCCAGCAGCTTAGCGGGGGGACAGGGGGACATTCCCCTCCACTTT. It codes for CASSLAGGQGDIPLHF.

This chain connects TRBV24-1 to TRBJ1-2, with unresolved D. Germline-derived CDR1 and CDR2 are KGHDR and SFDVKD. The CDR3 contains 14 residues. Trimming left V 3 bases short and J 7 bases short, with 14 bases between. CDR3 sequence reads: CATSDTGKPGGYTF. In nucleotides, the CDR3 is TGTGCCACCAGTGATACCGGGAAGCCCGGTGGCTACACCTTC.

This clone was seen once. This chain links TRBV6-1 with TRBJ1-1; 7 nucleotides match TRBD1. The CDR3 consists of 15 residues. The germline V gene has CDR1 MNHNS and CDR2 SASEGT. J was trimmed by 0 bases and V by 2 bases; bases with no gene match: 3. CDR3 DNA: TGTGCCAGCAGTGAAATGGGACAGATGAACACTGAAGCTTTCTTT. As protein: CASSEMGQMNTEAFF.

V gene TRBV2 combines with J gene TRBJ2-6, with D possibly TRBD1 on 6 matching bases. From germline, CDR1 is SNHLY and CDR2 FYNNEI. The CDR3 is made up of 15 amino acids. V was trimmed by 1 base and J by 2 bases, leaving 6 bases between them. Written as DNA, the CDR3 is TGTGCCAGCAGTGAAGACAGGGCTGGGGCCAACGTCCTGACTTTC. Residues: CASSEDRAGANVLTF.

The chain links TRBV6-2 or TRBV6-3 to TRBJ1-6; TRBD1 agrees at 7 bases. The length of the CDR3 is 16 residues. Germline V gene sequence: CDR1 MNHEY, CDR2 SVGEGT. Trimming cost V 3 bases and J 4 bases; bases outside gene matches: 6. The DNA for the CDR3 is TGTGCCAGCAGTTATCGGGCAGGGGGTTATAATTCACCCCTCCACTTT. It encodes CASSYRAGGYNSPLHF.

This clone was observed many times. DNA of the CDR3: TGTGCCAGCACCCTACTCCGGACAGGGCTAGGCGAGCAGTACTTC. Residues: CASTLLRTGLGEQYF. V is TRBV7-3 and J is TRBJ2-7; 8 bases match TRBD1. With V trimmed by 7 bases and J by 6 bases, 14 bases remained unmatched. CDR1 SGHTA and CDR2 FQGTGA come from the germline V gene. The CDR3 runs to 15 residues.

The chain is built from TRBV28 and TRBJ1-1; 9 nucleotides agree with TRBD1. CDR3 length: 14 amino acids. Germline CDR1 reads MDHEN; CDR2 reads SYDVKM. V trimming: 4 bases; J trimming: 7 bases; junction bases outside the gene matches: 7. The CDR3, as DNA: TGTGCCAGCAGTTGGGGACAGGGTTTCGATGAAGCTTTCTTT. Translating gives CASSWGQGFDEAFF.

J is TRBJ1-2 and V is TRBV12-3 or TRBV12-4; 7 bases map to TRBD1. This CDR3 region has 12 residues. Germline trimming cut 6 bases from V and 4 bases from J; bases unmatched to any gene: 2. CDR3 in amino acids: CASSWDSYGYTF. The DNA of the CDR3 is TGTGCCAGCAGCTGGGACAGCTATGGCTACACCTTC.